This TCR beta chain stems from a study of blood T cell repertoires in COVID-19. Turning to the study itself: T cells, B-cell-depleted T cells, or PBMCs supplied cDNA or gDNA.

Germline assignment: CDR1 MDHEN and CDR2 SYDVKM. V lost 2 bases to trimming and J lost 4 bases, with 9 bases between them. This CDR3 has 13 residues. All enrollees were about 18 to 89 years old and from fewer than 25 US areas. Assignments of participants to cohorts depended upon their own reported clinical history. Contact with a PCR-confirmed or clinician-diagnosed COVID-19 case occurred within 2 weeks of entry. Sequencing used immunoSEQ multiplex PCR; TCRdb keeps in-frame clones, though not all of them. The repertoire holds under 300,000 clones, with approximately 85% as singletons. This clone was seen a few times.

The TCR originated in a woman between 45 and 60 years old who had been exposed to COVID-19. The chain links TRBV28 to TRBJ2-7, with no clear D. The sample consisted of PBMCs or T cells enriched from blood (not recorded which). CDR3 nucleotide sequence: TGTGCCAGCAGTTTAGGTCCACTTTACGAGCAGTACTTC. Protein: CASSLGPLYEQYF.